The clone carrying this TCR beta chain occurred a few times. Its target is unknown. This entry comes from a study of human T cells and chemical hapten exposure. Study conclusions and caveats: TCRs whose frequency exceeded 1 in 1000 remained the same following DPC sensitization.

What the library attached to individual cDNA molecules were unique molecular identifiers. TCRdb called the RACE reads again in MiXCR, with one record for every CDR3 protein. In the table there are tens of thousands of distinct CDR3 sequences, around 8.8% of which are singletons. Germline CDR1 reads KGHDR; CDR2 reads SFDVKD. The CDR3 is made up of 14 amino acids. Indicated time point: healthy volunteer bleed at 2 weeks. Total RNA extraction was carried out from unfractionated whole blood. This receptor was taken from a female donor in good health. Some clones in this sample may be carry-over from other donors' samples. Material for sequencing was whole blood. V gene TRBV24-1 combines with J gene TRBJ2-1; the match to TRBD1 covers 7 bases. The chain's CDR3 is CASQGDTPYNEQFF. CDR3 DNA sequence: TGTGCGTCCCAGGGGGATACCCCCTACAATGAGCAGTTCTTC.